The entry below describes one T cell receptor beta chain. What it recognizes is unknown. TCRdb keeps only in-frame clones here, not all; method: immunoSEQ multiplex PCR. The sample lists 61,000 or so clones; 75% to 90% were seen once. These data are taken from a study of OX40 agonist ivuxolimab in advanced cancers. Across the study: From roughly 23 to 85 years was the age range, with a mean of approximately 63 years, and roughly 80% were male. Past anti-PD-1, anti-PD-L1 or anti-CTLA-4 therapy was accepted, and 35% to 45% had received some. Study results and caveats: Researchers did not determine the expanded peripheral T cells' antigen specificity.

The TCR sequence derives from an adult with an advanced solid tumor such as melanoma, head and neck, liver or kidney cancer. Specimen: CD4+ or CD8+ T cells sorted from blood, collected in a trial of the OX40 agonist ivuxolimab.

The chain's CDR3 is CASSNDPGSAVGYTF. In nucleotides, the CDR3 is TGTGCCAGCAGCAACGACCCAGGGTCAGCTGTGGGCTACACCTTC. This rearrangement joins TRBV5-8 to TRBJ1-2; possibly TRBD1 for D (5 bases). The CDR3 spans 15 residues. Per the germline V gene, CDR1 is SGHTS and CDR2 is YDEGEE. V lost 4 bases and J lost 8, with 21 bases in between.